This T cell receptor (beta chain) was sequenced during a study of shared clonotypes between healthy human individuals. This table comes from immunoSEQ multiplex PCR, and its TCRdb copy is limited to in-frame clones, with some not included. The sample records roughly 2 million clones, 85% to 95% being singletons. Germline lookup yields CDR1 MGHRA and CDR2 YSYEKL. V was pared by 4 bases and J by 0 bases, with 10 bases between. The CDR3 runs 14 residues. This clonotype originated in a man aged 18 to 29 in good health. The rearrangement uses TRBV4-1 and TRBJ2-7; D is tentatively TRBD1 or TRBD2 (5 bases each). Sequenced: naive CD4+ T cells sorted from blood. The subset denotes: CD45RA+ positively selected. The CDR3 DNA sequence: TGCGCCAGCAGCCGGGACGGCTACTCCTACGAGCAGTACTTC. Amino acid sequence: CASSRDGYSYEQYF.